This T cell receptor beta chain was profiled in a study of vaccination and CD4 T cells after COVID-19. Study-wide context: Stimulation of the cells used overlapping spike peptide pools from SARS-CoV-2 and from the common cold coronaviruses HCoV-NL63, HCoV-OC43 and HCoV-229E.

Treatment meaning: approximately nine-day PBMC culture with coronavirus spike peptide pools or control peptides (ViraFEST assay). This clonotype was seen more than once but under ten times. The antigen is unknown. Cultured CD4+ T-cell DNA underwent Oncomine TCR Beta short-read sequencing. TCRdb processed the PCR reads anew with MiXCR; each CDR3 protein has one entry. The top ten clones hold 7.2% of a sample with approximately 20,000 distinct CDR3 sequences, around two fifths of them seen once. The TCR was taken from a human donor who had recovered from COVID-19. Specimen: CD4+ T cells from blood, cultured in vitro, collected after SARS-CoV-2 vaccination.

Here the CDR3 reads CASSYSRDSVYEQYF. The CDR3 nucleotides are TGTGCCAGCAGTTACTCCCGGGACAGCGTCTACGAGCAGTACTTC. V is TRBV6-5 and J is TRBJ2-7, with 7 bases lining up with TRBD1. V shed 0 bases and J 3 bases; nucleotides not matched to a gene: 5. Germline CDR1 reads MNHEY; CDR2 reads SVGAGI. The CDR3 has 15 residues.